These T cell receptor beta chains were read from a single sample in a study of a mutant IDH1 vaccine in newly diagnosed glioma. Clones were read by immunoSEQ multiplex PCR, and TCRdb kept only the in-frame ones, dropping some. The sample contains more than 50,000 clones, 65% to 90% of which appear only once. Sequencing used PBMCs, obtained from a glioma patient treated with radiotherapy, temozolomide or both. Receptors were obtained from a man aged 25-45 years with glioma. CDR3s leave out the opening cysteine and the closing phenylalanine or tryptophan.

CDR3aa: ASIPRNSGGGYGYT
j_gene: TRBJ1-2
v_gene: TRBV5-6

CDR3aa: ASSPSFGLKRNTEAF
j_gene: TRBJ1-1
v_gene: TRBV13

CDR3aa: ASSLEGRDQPQH
j_gene: TRBJ1-5
v_gene: TRBV5-1

CDR3aa: ATSSRGRGEPGNTIY
j_gene: TRBJ1-3
v_gene: TRBV15

CDR3aa: ASSPKDRGYEQY
j_gene: TRBJ2-7
v_gene: TRBV9

CDR3aa: ASSYGSASNTGELF
j_gene: TRBJ2-2
v_gene: TRBV6-6

CDR3aa: ASSPRDGSNTGELF
j_gene: TRBJ2-2
v_gene: TRBV7-8

CDR3aa: ASSQAVGGTYNEQF
j_gene: TRBJ2-1
v_gene: TRBV5-1

CDR3aa: AISESDLSNEKRLF
j_gene: TRBJ1-4
v_gene: TRBV10-3

CDR3aa: ASSYSGTGGIGYT
j_gene: TRBJ1-2
v_gene: TRBV6-5

CDR3aa: ASSPDGSPGNTIY
j_gene: TRBJ1-3
v_gene: TRBV2

CDR3aa: ASSHGQGVPYEQY
j_gene: TRBJ2-7
v_gene: TRBV4-1

CDR3aa: ASSQDGTGHTGELF
j_gene: TRBJ2-2
v_gene: TRBV4-1

CDR3aa: AQWGQGNQPQH
j_gene: TRBJ1-5
v_gene: TRBV2

CDR3aa: SVETGTGGDEQY
j_gene: TRBJ2-7
v_gene: TRBV29-1

CDR3aa: ASSVQGETAEAF
j_gene: TRBJ1-1
v_gene: TRBV9

CDR3aa: ASSLAGGRETQY
j_gene: TRBJ2-5
v_gene: TRBV7-8

CDR3aa: ASSLGLAEYNEQF
j_gene: TRBJ2-1
v_gene: TRBV7-9

CDR3aa: ASSPGLANTGELF
j_gene: TRBJ2-2
v_gene: TRBV7-2

CDR3aa: ASSLPVSGANVLT
j_gene: TRBJ2-6
v_gene: TRBV5-1

CDR3aa: ASSSLYNEQF
j_gene: TRBJ2-1
v_gene: TRBV7-9

CDR3aa: ASSGGQRRNLNTEAF
j_gene: TRBJ1-1
v_gene: TRBV5-1

CDR3aa: ASSPQKGGEGYGYT
j_gene: TRBJ1-2
v_gene: TRBV23-1

CDR3aa: ASGSQGYYGYT
j_gene: TRBJ1-2
v_gene: TRBV19

CDR3aa: ASSLLTGQPSSYEQY
j_gene: TRBJ2-7
v_gene: TRBV5-5

CDR3aa: ASSPEGRLTQY
j_gene: TRBJ2-3
v_gene: TRBV5-4

CDR3aa: ASRLLGGACYEQY
j_gene: TRBJ2-7
v_gene: TRBV12-2

CDR3aa: ASSFLGGNTGELF
j_gene: TRBJ2-2
v_gene: TRBV7-6

CDR3aa: ARGSAGEQF
j_gene: TRBJ2-1
v_gene: TRBV2

CDR3aa: ATSRDFGGASTGELF
j_gene: TRBJ2-2
v_gene: TRBV15

CDR3aa: ASSLGEDGYT
j_gene: TRBJ1-2
v_gene: TRBV18

CDR3aa: ASSSNQETQY
j_gene: TRBJ2-5
v_gene: TRBV11-3

CDR3aa: ASSLDPVGTQY
j_gene: TRBJ2-5
v_gene: TRBV5-1

CDR3aa: ASSPTGGFEKLF
j_gene: TRBJ1-4
v_gene: TRBV6-5

CDR3aa: ASSDAGGSNQPQH
j_gene: TRBJ1-5
v_gene: TRBV7-9

CDR3aa: ASSLRETDTQY
j_gene: TRBJ2-3
v_gene: TRBV11-2

CDR3aa: AWSVMRVGEKLF
j_gene: TRBJ1-4
v_gene: TRBV30

CDR3aa: ASRERAMNTEAF
j_gene: TRBJ1-1
v_gene: TRBV2

CDR3aa: ASSAGTSSYNEQF
j_gene: TRBJ2-1
v_gene: TRBV5-4

CDR3aa: ASSDRDRGLREQF
j_gene: TRBJ2-1
v_gene: TRBV4-1

CDR3aa: ASSTQETQY
j_gene: TRBJ2-5
v_gene: TRBV5-6

CDR3aa: ASSKGVTGGTRGTEAF
j_gene: TRBJ1-1
v_gene: TRBV21-1

CDR3aa: ATSRGNQPRH
j_gene: TRBJ1-5
v_gene: TRBV13

CDR3aa: ASSQRDYSNQPQH
j_gene: TRBJ1-5
v_gene: TRBV19

CDR3aa: ASSQAQGQETQY
j_gene: TRBJ2-5
v_gene: TRBV4-1

CDR3aa: ASSLGRGSGNTIY
j_gene: TRBJ1-3
v_gene: TRBV5-8

CDR3aa: ASSLPSYEQY
j_gene: TRBJ2-7
v_gene: TRBV28

CDR3aa: ASSEWGRGYT
j_gene: TRBJ1-2
v_gene: TRBV2

CDR3aa: ASSRDRRTGELF
j_gene: TRBJ2-2
v_gene: TRBV11-3

CDR3aa: ASSDGTSGGLETQY
j_gene: TRBJ2-5
v_gene: TRBV9

CDR3aa: SASSRAEAF
j_gene: TRBJ1-1
v_gene: TRBV20-1

CDR3aa: ASSSPGQGKETQY
j_gene: TRBJ2-5
v_gene: TRBV11-1

CDR3aa: SGGGVDYGYT
j_gene: TRBJ1-2
v_gene: TRBV29-1